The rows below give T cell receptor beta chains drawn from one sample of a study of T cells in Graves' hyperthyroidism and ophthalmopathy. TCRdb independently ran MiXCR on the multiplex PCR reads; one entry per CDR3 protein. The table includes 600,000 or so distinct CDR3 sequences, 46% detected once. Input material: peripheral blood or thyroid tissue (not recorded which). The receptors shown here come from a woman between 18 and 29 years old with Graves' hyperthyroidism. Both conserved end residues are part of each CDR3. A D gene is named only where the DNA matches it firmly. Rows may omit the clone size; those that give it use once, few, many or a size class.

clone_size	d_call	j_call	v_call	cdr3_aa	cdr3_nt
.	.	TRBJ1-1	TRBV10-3	CASSERPSRTEAFF	TGTGCCAGCAGTGAGCGCCCCTCTCGAACTGAAGCTTTCTTT
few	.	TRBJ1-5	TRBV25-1	CASSQAKGQNQPQHF	TGTGCCAGCAGTCAAGCGAAGGGGCAAAATCAGCCCCAGCATTTT
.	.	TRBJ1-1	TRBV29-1	CSVEKRRGVGTEAFF	TGCAGCGTTGAAAAAAGGAGGGGCGTGGGCACTGAAGCTTTCTTT
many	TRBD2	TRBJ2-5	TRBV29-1	CSAILAAGGKTQYF	TGCAGCGCCATCCTAGCGGCAGGCGGGAAGACCCAGTACTTC
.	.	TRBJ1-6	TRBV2	CASSEVLVRRGNSPLHF	TGTGCCAGCAGTGAAGTTTTGGTGCGAAGGGGTAATTCACCCCTCCACTTT
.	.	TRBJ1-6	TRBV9	CASSVTGPLHF	TGTGCCAGCAGCGTAACGGGACCCCTCCACTTT
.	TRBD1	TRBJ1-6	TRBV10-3	CAGTAWWNSPLHF	TGTGCCGGGACAGCGTGGTGGAATTCACCCCTCCACTTT
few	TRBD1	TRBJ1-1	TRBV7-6	CASSFFEDRGTEAFF	TGTGCCAGCAGCTTCTTCGAGGACAGGGGAACTGAAGCTTTCTTT
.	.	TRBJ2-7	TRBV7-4	CASAQENTYEQYF	TGTGCCAGCGCCCAGGAGAATACCTACGAGCAGTACTTC
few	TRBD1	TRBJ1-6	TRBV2	CARRQGAGSPLHF	TGTGCTAGACGACAGGGGGCGGGTTCACCCCTCCACTTT
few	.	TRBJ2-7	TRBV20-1	CSASLRASYEQYF	TGCAGTGCTAGTCTGCGCGCTTCCTACGAGCAGTACTTC
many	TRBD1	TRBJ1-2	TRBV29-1	CSVAGTAYGYTF	TGCAGCGTTGCCGGGACAGCATATGGCTACACCTTC
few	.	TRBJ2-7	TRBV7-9	CASSYKGDYYEQYF	TGTGCCAGCAGCTATAAGGGGGACTACTACGAGCAGTACTTC